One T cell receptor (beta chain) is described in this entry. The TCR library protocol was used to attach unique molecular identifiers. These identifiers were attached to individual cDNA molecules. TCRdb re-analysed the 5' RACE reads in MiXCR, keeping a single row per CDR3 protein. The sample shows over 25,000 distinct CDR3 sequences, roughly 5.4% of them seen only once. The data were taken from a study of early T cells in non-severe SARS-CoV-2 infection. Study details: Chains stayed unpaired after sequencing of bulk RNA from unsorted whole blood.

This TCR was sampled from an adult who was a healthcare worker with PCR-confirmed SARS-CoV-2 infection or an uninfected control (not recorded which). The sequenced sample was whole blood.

CDR3 loop: CATSRGGDTEAFF. The CDR3, as DNA: TGTGCCACCAGCAGAGGAGGGGACACTGAAGCTTTCTTT. The J gene is TRBJ1-1, the V gene TRBV15, with TRBD1 as a possible D gene (5 bases). The CDR3 is made up of 13 amino acids. Germline CDR1 is LNHNV and CDR2 is YYDKDF (reference sequence). The V and J ends lost 1 base and 3 bases respectively, with 6 bases between them. The full variable domain, in which reference TRBV15 and TRBJ1-1 provide the parts outside the CDR3, is DAMVIQNPRYQVTQFGKPVTLSCSQTLNHNVMYWYQQKSSQAPKLLFHYYDKDFNNEADTPDNFQSRRPNTSFCFLDIRSPGLGDTAMYLCATSRGGDTEAFFGQGTRLTVV.